These 5 T cell receptor beta chains were all obtained from the same sample, sequenced in a study of blood T cell repertoires in COVID-19. TCRdb's copy holds only in-frame clones and misses some; the assay was immunoSEQ multiplex PCR. The sample yields over 95,000 clones, around 89% seen once. The sequenced sample was peripheral blood. All receptors derive from a human donor with acute or convalescent COVID-19. The donor label of this sample is uncertain.

The chain has TRBV7-6 and TRBJ1-1; D may be TRBD1 (5 bases). This CDR3 is 21 amino acids long. Trimming took off 0 bases at V and 0 bases at J, with 26 bases between the two ends. Germline values: CDR1 SGHVS, CDR2 FNYEAQ. The CDR3 sequence is CASSLAVIVPVGPGMNTEAFF. CDR3 nucleotide sequence: TGTGCCAGCAGCTTAGCTGTTATCGTACCGGTGGGGCCAGGAATGAACACTGAAGCTTTCTTT. Full variable domain (rest looked up from reference TRBV7-6 and TRBJ1-1): GAGVSQSPRYKVTKRGQDVALRCDPISGHVSLYWYRQALGQGPEFLTYFNYEAQQDKSGLPNDRFSAERPEGSISTLTIQRTEQRDSAMYRCASSLAVIVPVGPGMNTEAFFGQGTRLTVV.

CDR3 nucleotides: TGTGCCAGCAGTTACGACGGGGTTTTGGGTGGAAACTATGGCTACACCTTC. It encodes CASSYDGVLGGNYGYTF. This chain uses TRBV6-2 or TRBV6-3 with TRBJ1-2, with no clear D. CDR1 and CDR2 from the germline V gene are MNHEY and SVGEGT. This CDR3 region has 17 residues. Trimming shortened V by 2 bases and J by 2 bases, and 18 bases separated the two germline ends.

The CDR3 sequence is CASSLLGQGPKETQYF. The CDR3 nucleotides are TGTGCCAGCAGCTTGTTGGGACAGGGGCCGAAAGAGACCCAGTACTTC. J is TRBJ2-5 and V is TRBV5-6; 10 bases are a match to TRBD1. The CDR3 is 16 residues long. V dropped 1 base and J dropped 3; count of bases not matched to a gene: 6. The V gene's germline CDR1 is SGHDT and CDR2 YYEEEE.

This clone was seen just once. The V call is TRBV27, the J call TRBJ1-3, with D perhaps TRBD1 (6 bases). The CDR3 is made up of 15 amino acids. Trimming cost V 6 bases and J 5 bases, with 17 bases left between them. Looked up from germline, CDR1 is MNHEY and CDR2 is SMNVEV (reference sequence). This CDR3 reads CASRPAPGVRNTIYF. The CDR3 bases are TGTGCCAGCAGGCCCGCGCCAGGGGTTAGAAACACCATATATTTT.

The chain couples TRBV6-2 or TRBV6-3 to TRBJ2-7; 9 positions match TRBD1. The ends lost 6 bases at V and 3 bases at J; junction bases unmatched: 9. The CDR3 is 15 amino acids. In germline, CDR1 is MNHEY, CDR2 SVGEGT. The CDR3 sequence: CASSRPGQGFYEQYF. As DNA, the CDR3 is TGTGCCAGCAGCCGTCCGGGACAGGGATTCTACGAGCAGTACTTC.